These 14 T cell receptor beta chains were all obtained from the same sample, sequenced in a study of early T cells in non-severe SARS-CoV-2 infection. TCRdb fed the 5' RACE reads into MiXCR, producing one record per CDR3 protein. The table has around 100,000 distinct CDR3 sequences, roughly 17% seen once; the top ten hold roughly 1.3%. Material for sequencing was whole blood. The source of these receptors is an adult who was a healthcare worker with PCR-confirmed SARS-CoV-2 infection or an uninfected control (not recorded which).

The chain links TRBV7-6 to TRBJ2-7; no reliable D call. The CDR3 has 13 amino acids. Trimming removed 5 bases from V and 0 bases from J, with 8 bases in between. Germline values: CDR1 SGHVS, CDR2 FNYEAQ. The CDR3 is CASSPAVSYEQYF. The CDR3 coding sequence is TGTGCCAGCAGCCCCGCCGTCTCCTACGAGCAGTACTTC. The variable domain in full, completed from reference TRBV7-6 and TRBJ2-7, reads GAGVSQSPRYKVTKRGQDVALRCDPISGHVSLYWYRQALGQGPEFLTYFNYEAQQDKSGLPNDRFSAERPEGSISTLTIQRTEQRDSAMYRCASSPAVSYEQYFGPGTRLTVT.

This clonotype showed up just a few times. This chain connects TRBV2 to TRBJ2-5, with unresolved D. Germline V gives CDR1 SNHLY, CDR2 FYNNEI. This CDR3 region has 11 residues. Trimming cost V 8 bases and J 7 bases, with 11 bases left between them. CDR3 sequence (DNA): TGTGCCAGCTTGGGATTCGGGACCCAGTACTTC. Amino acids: CASLGFGTQYF.

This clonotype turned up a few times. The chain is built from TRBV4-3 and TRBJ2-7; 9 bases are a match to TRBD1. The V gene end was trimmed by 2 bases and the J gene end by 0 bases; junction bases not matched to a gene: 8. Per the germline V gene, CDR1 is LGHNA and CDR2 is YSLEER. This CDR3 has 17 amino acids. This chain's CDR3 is CASSQPIHRGHSYEQYF. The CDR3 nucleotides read TGCGCCAGCAGCCAACCGATACACAGGGGGCACTCCTACGAGCAGTACTTC.

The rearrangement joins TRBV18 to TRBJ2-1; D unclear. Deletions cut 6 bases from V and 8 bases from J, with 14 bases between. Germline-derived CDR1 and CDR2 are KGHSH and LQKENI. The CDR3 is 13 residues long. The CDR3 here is CASSLGFMDEQFF. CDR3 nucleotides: TGTGCCAGCTCCCTCGGATTTATGGATGAGCAGTTCTTC.

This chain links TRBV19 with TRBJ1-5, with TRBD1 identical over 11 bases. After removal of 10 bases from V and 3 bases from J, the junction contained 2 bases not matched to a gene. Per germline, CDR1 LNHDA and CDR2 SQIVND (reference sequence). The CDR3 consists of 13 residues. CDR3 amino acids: CATGQGANQPQHF. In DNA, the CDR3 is TGTGCCACCGGACAGGGGGCCAATCAGCCCCAGCATTTT. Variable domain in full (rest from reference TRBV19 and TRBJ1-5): DGGITQSPKYLFRKEGQNVTLSCEQNLNHDAMYWYRQDPGQGLRLIYYSQIVNDFQKGDIAEGYSVSREKKESFPLTVTSAQKNPTAFYLCATGQGANQPQHFGDGTRLSIL.

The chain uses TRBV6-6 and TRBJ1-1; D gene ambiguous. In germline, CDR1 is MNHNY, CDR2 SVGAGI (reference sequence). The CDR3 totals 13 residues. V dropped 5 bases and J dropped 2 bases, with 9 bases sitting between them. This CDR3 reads CASSDRSNTEAFF. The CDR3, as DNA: TGTGCCAGCAGTGACCGGAGCAACACTGAAGCTTTCTTT.

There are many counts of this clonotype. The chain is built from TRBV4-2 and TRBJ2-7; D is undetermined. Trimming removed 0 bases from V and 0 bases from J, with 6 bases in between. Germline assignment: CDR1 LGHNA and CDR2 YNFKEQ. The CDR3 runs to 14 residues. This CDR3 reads CASSQDLGSYEQYF. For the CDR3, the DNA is TGTGCCAGCAGCCAAGATTTAGGCTCCTACGAGCAGTACTTC.

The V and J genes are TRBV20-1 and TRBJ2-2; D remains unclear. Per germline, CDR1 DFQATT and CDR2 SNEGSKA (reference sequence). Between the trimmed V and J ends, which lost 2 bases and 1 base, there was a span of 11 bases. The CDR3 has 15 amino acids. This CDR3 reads CSARSTTENTGELFF. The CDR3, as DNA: TGCAGTGCTAGATCAACTACAGAGAACACCGGGGAGCTGTTTTTT.

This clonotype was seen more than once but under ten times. The CDR3 loop reads CSADDSLNTEAFF. Written as DNA, the CDR3 is TGCAGTGCTGATGACAGTCTTAACACTGAAGCTTTCTTT. J is TRBJ1-1 and V is TRBV20-1; D may be TRBD1 (5 bases). Germline loops: CDR1 DFQATT, CDR2 SNEGSKA (reference sequence). V dropped 5 bases and J dropped 2 bases, with 12 bases sitting between them. The CDR3 runs 13 residues.

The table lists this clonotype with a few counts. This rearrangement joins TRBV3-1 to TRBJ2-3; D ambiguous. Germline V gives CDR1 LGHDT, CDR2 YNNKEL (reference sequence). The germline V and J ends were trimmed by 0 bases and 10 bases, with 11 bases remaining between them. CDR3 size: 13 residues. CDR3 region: CASSQEGHQAQYF. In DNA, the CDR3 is TGTGCCAGCAGCCAAGAAGGGCACCAGGCGCAGTATTTT.

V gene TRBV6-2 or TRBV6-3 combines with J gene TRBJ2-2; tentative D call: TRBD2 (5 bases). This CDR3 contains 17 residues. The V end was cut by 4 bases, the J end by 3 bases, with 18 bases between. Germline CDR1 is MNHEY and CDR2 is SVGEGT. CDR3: CASSSQGRGRDTGELFF. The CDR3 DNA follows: TGTGCCAGCAGTTCCCAAGGCCGGGGTCGAGACACCGGGGAGCTGTTTTTT.

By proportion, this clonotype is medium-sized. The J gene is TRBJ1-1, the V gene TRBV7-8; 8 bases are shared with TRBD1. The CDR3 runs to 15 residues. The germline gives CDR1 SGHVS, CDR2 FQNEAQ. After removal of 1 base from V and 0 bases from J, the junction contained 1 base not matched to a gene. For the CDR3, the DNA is TGTGCCAGCAGCTTAGGACAGGGGTTGAACACTGAAGCTTTCTTT. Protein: CASSLGQGLNTEAFF.

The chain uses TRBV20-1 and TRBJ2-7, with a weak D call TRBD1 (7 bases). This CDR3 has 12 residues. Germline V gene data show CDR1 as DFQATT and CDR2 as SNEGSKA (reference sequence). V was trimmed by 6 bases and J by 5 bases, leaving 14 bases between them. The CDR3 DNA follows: TGCAGTGCGGGGGGCACAGGGGACGAGCAGTACTTC. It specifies CSAGGTGDEQYF.

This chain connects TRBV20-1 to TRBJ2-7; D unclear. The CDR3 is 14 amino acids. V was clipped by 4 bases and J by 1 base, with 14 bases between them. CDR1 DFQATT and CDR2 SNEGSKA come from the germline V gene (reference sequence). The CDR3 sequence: CSAKLTPRSYEQYF. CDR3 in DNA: TGCAGTGCTAAATTGACTCCCAGATCCTACGAGCAGTACTTC.